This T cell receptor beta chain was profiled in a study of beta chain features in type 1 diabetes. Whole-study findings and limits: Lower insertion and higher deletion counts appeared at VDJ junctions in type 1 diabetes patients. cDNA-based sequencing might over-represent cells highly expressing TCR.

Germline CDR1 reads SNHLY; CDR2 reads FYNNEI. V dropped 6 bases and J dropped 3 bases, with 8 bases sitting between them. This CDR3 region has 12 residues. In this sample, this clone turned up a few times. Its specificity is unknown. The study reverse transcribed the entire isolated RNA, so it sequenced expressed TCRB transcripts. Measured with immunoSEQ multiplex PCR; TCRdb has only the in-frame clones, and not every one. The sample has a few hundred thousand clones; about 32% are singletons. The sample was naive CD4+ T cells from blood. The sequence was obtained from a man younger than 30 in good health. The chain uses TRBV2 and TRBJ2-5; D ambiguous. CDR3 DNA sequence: TGTGCCAGCAGGGCCGACGAAGAGACCCAGTACTTC. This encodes CASRADEETQYF.